These 24 T cell receptor beta chains were all obtained from the same sample, sequenced in a study of T cell responses to AZD1222 COVID-19 vaccine. Generated by immunoSEQ multiplex PCR, the TCRdb table keeps only in-frame clones and is missing some. This table holds some 280,000 clones, about 94% found once. Source: peripheral blood, taken 28 days after the second AZD1222 dose. The source is an adult who received the AZD1222 COVID-19 vaccine.

The rearrangement uses TRBV28 and TRBJ1-2; the D is unclear. Trimming took 5 bases from V and 9 from J, leaving 16 bases between them. Germline-derived CDR1 and CDR2 are MDHEN and SYDVKM. The CDR3 extends over 13 amino acids. Here the CDR3 reads CASSPHRGGSYTF. The CDR3 coding sequence is TGTGCCAGCAGTCCACACAGAGGTGGAAGCTACACCTTC.

J is TRBJ2-7 and V is TRBV4-2; TRBD2 agrees at 13 bases. Germline assignment: CDR1 LGHNA and CDR2 YNFKEQ. After removal of 0 bases from V and 4 bases from J, the junction contained 9 bases not matched to a gene. The CDR3 is 18 residues long. The CDR3 reads CASSQDLAVTSGGYEQYF. CDR3 bases: TGTGCCAGCAGCCAAGATTTGGCCGTGACTAGCGGGGGGTACGAGCAGTACTTC.

The genes are TRBV23-1 and TRBJ1-1; D not resolved. TRBV23-1 is an ORF, and what it does is uncertain. The V end lost 3 bases, the J end lost 1 base, and 9 bases lay between the germline ends. The CDR3 extends over 14 amino acids. The CDR3 DNA reads TGCGCCAGCAGTCACCCGACATCGAACACTGAAGCTTTCTTT. Translated: CASSHPTSNTEAFF.

This clone was seen a single time. The rearrangement links TRBV21-1 to TRBJ2-7. TRBV21-1 is a known pseudogene. The CDR3 extends over 14 amino acids. CDR3 protein: CASSKEGFSYEQYF. The CDR3 DNA follows: TGTGCCAGCAGCAAAGAAGGCTTTTCCTACGAGCAGTACTTC.

The chain links TRBV5-1 to TRBJ1-1; a weak D match, TRBD1 (5 bases). V gave up 2 bases and J gave up 3 bases, with 11 bases separating them. Germline V gives CDR1 SGHRS, CDR2 YFSETQ. The CDR3 is 14 amino acids. The CDR3 loop is CASSLYGGDTEAFF. The CDR3 DNA reads TGCGCCAGCAGCTTATACGGGGGGGACACTGAAGCTTTCTTT.

This clone was observed a few times. Written as DNA, the CDR3 is TGCGCCAGCAGCACCGGACAGGGACCCTACGAGCAGTACTTC. It translates to CASSTGQGPYEQYF. The chain couples TRBV4-1 to TRBJ2-7; 8 nucleotides line up with TRBD1. V lost 5 bases, J lost 2 bases, and 5 bases stayed unmatched. From germline, CDR1 is MGHRA and CDR2 YSYEKL. The CDR3 loop spans 14 amino acids.

The J gene is TRBJ1-5, the V gene TRBV11-2; D gene ambiguous. The germline gives CDR1 SGHAT, CDR2 FQNNGV. There are 13 residues in the CDR3. Deletions cut 2 bases from V and 4 bases from J, with 6 bases between. The CDR3, as DNA: TGTGCCAGCAGCTTAACAACAAATCAGCCCCAGCATTTT. This codes for CASSLTTNQPQHF.

This chain links TRBV5-1 with TRBJ2-1; 13 bases agree with TRBD2. The CDR3 consists of 15 residues. Germline trimming cut 1 base from V and 10 bases from J; bases unmatched to any gene: 5. Germline V gives CDR1 SGHRS, CDR2 YFSETQ. The CDR3 DNA is TGCGCCAGCAGCTTGAGGACTAGCGGGGGCCAGGAGCAGTTCTTC. Its translation is CASSLRTSGGQEQFF.

CDR3 protein: CASSLWTSGVHTDTQYF. The CDR3 DNA is TGTGCCAGCAGTTTATGGACTAGCGGGGTACACACAGATACGCAGTATTTT. This rearrangement joins TRBV28 to TRBJ2-3; TRBD2 matches 11 bases. The V gene end was trimmed by 0 bases and the J gene end by 2 bases; junction bases not matched to a gene: 4. The CDR3 is made up of 17 amino acids. The V gene's germline CDR1 is MDHEN and CDR2 SYDVKM.

The chain carries TRBV5-4 and TRBJ1-2; 10 bases line up with TRBD1. There are 14 residues in the CDR3. The germline gives CDR1 SGHNT, CDR2 YYREEE (reference sequence). J lost 6 bases, V lost 3 bases, and 5 bases had no gene match. The CDR3 reads CASSWVTGGDGYTF. Written as DNA, the CDR3 is TGTGCCAGCAGCTGGGTGACAGGGGGCGATGGCTACACCTTC.

Comment on this clone: A read error may account for a junction end that differs from germline. The V call is TRBV6-1, the J call TRBJ2-5; D call uncertain. The length of the CDR3 is 16 residues. Germline V gives CDR1 MNHNS, CDR2 SASEGT. This chain's CDR3 is CASSESPSANQKTQYF. In DNA form, the CDR3 reads TGTGCCAGCAGTGAATCCCCCTCAGCGAACCAAAAGACCCAGTACTTC.

This chain joins TRBV6-2 or TRBV6-3 and TRBJ2-7; TRBD1 might be the D (6 bases). Trimming pared 2 bases from V and 3 bases from J, leaving 11 bases between. Per the germline V gene, CDR1 is MNHEY and CDR2 is SVGEGT. The CDR3 is 14 amino acids. The CDR3 region has the DNA TGTGCCAGCAGTTACCCCCCGGACAGCTACGAGCAGTACTTC. Its protein is CASSYPPDSYEQYF.

This chain uses TRBV28 with TRBJ2-1; TRBD2 matches 11 bases. This CDR3 comprises 16 residues. From germline, CDR1 is MDHEN and CDR2 SYDVKM. The ends lost 3 bases at V and 2 bases at J; junction bases unmatched: 3. Here the CDR3 reads CASSFLAGGPYNEQFF. CDR3 DNA: TGTGCCAGCAGTTTCTTAGCGGGAGGGCCCTACAATGAGCAGTTCTTC.

This clone appeared a few times. The rearrangement uses TRBV7-8 and TRBJ2-7; a weak D match, TRBD2 (6 bases). The V gene's germline CDR1 is SGHVS and CDR2 FQNEAQ. The CDR3 has 15 amino acids. The V and J ends lost 4 bases and 5 bases respectively, with 18 bases between them. CDR3 sequence: CASSSSGSFLNEQYF. CDR3 coding DNA: TGTGCCAGCAGCTCCTCCGGGAGCTTCTTGAACGAGCAGTACTTC.

This clone was counted a few times. The rearrangement joins TRBV2 to TRBJ2-7; 7 bases match TRBD2. Germline V gene lookup returns CDR1 SNHLY and CDR2 FYNNEI. This CDR3 contains 14 residues. V lost 6 bases, J lost 2 bases, and 7 bases stayed unmatched. The CDR3 spells CASRPGLLTYEQYF. DNA for the CDR3: TGTGCCAGCAGACCGGGACTACTTACCTACGAGCAGTACTTC.

The chain combines TRBV28 with TRBJ1-5; D is undetermined. Germline V lookup: CDR1 MDHEN, CDR2 SYDVKM. The CDR3 loop spans 14 amino acids. V was trimmed by 7 bases and J by 0 bases, leaving 10 bases between them. CDR3: CASTSDPSNQPQHF. The DNA of the CDR3 is TGTGCCAGCACTTCTGACCCTAGCAATCAGCCCCAGCATTTT. Filled out from reference TRBV28 and TRBJ1-5, the complete variable domain reads DVKVTQSSRYLVKRTGEKVFLECVQDMDHENMFWYRQDPGLGLRLIYFSYDVKMKEKGDIPEGYSVSREKKERFSLILESASTNQTSMYLCASTSDPSNQPQHFGDGTRLSIL.

This clone came up once. This chain connects TRBV3-1 (or the pseudogene TRBV3-2) to TRBJ1-5, with D possibly matching TRBD1 (6 bases). CDR1 is LGHDT and CDR2 is YNNKEL in the germline V gene (reference sequence). V shed 3 bases and J shed 9 bases, with 27 bases lying between them. The CDR3 covers 18 residues. This chain's CDR3 is CASSQTTGAGAGIAPQHF. In DNA form, the CDR3 reads TGTGCCAGCAGCCAGACTACCGGGGCGGGGGCCGGGATTGCGCCCCAGCATTTT.

The genes are TRBV10-3 and TRBJ1-1; possibly TRBD1 for D (6 bases). V lost 4 bases and J lost 2, with 14 bases in between. Germline V gene data show CDR1 as ENHRY and CDR2 as SYGVKD. This CDR3 has 15 residues. The CDR3 bases are TGTGCCATCAGTGGGAGGACAGCCAGAAACACTGAAGCTTTCTTT. It translates to CAISGRTARNTEAFF.

The chain employs TRBV6-5 and TRBJ2-7; tentatively, D is TRBD2 (7 bases). Germline CDR1 and CDR2: MNHEY and SVGAGI. This CDR3 has 12 residues. The V end lost 5 bases, the J end lost 6 bases, and 11 bases lay between the germline ends. CDR3 DNA: TGTGCCAGCAGTCCAGGGGAGGGCGAGCAGTACTTC. The encoded protein is CASSPGEGEQYF.

The rearrangement uses TRBV28 and TRBJ1-2, with 10 nucleotides matching TRBD1. The trim removed 5 bases at V and 1 base at J, leaving 10 bases unmatched. Germline loops: CDR1 MDHEN, CDR2 SYDVKM. This CDR3 is 17 amino acids long. This CDR3 is CASSPGTGVLLNYGYTF. DNA of the CDR3: TGTGCCAGCAGTCCCGGGACAGGGGTTCTACTTAACTATGGCTACACCTTC.

The rearrangement uses TRBV5-4 and TRBJ1-3, with D unclear. V lost 0 bases and J 0 bases, leaving 10 bases between the germline ends. The CDR3 is made up of 16 amino acids. CDR1 is SGHNT and CDR2 is YYREEE in the germline V gene (reference sequence). The CDR3 loop reads CASSLEGGYSGNTIYF. CDR3 in DNA: TGTGCCAGCAGCTTGGAAGGCGGGTACTCTGGAAACACCATATATTTT.

V usage is TRBV5-4 and J usage is TRBJ2-3; D is perhaps TRBD1 (5 bases). In germline, CDR1 is SGHNT, CDR2 YYREEE (reference sequence). The CDR3 spans 16 residues. The V end lost 0 bases, the J end lost 0 bases, and 11 bases lay between the germline ends. CDR3: CASSLEVGASTDTQYF. CDR3 bases: TGTGCCAGCAGCTTGGAGGTAGGGGCCAGCACAGATACGCAGTATTTT.

Here the CDR3 DNA reads TGTGCCAGCAGCTTAGGCGGGACAGATAATCAGCCCCAGCATTTT. Amino acids: CASSLGGTDNQPQHF. The chain is built from TRBV7-2 and TRBJ1-5; 7 bases are a match to TRBD1. V dropped 1 base and J dropped 4; count of bases not matched to a gene: 4. Germline V gene data show CDR1 as SGHTA and CDR2 as FQGNSA. The CDR3 sequence is 15 residues long. The whole variable domain, filled in from reference TRBV7-2 and TRBJ1-5, reads GAGVSQSPSNKVTEKGKDVELRCDPISGHTALYWYRQSLGQGLEFLIYFQGNSAPDKSGLPSDRFSAERTGGSVSTLTIQRTQQEDSAVYLCASSLGGTDNQPQHFGDGTRLSIL.

V usage is TRBV3-1 (or the pseudogene TRBV3-2) and J usage is TRBJ2-7; D call uncertain. Germline assignment: CDR1 LGHDT and CDR2 YNNKEL (reference sequence). This CDR3 is built from 13 residues. Trimming pared 3 bases from V and 4 bases from J, leaving 10 bases between. This CDR3 reads CASSHEMEYEQYF. CDR3 nucleotide sequence: TGTGCCAGCAGCCACGAAATGGAGTACGAGCAGTACTTC.